Listed below are T cell receptor beta chains from one sample, sequenced in a study of cytomegalovirus exposure and HLA in healthy donors. Profiling relied on immunoSEQ multiplex PCR, and the TCRdb table lists in-frame clones only, not all of them. Among roughly 250,000 clones listed, 84% were seen once. What was sequenced was PBMCs. Every receptor here comes from a woman in her thirties or forties in good health and CMV-seropositive. Each CDR3 is given with its conserved first and last residue. Each record gives: J gene, clone size, V gene, D gene, CDR3 DNA, CDR3 protein. A D gene is named only where the DNA matches it firmly. The size entry is marked missing in some rows and otherwise reads once, few, many or a size class.

TRBJ2-2	-	TRBV7-2	TRBD1	TGTGCCAGCAGCCCACAGGGGGCTGACGGGGAGCTGTTTTTT	CASSPQGADGELFF
TRBJ1-2	few	TRBV5-4	-	TGTGCCAGCAGCTTGGACAGCTTTGGCTACACCTTC	CASSLDSFGYTF
TRBJ1-2	-	TRBV30	-	TGTGCCTGGAGGGTAGGCGGTTCTAACTATGGCTACACCTTC	CAWRVGGSNYGYTF
TRBJ1-5	-	TRBV28	TRBD1	TGTGCCAGCCAAAACAGGGGAGGCAATCAGCCCCAGCATTTT	CASQNRGGNQPQHF
TRBJ2-7	once	TRBV5-4	-	TGTGCCAGCAGCTTGGGGTCGGCTAGAGGCGAGCAGTACTTC	CASSLGSARGEQYF
TRBJ2-5	-	TRBV6-5	TRBD1	TGTGCCAGCAGTCTGGAGCGACAGGGGGCCCAGTACTTC	CASSLERQGAQYF
TRBJ2-2	-	TRBV28	-	TGTGCCAGCAGTGCCGGCGCCCGGGACAAGAACACCGGGGAGCTGTTTTTT	CASSAGARDKNTGELFF
TRBJ2-1	-	TRBV5-1	TRBD2	TGCGCCAGCAGCTTGATCCCCACTAGCGGGAGCGATGAGCAGTTCTTC	CASSLIPTSGSDEQFF
TRBJ1-5	-	TRBV28	-	TGTGCCAGCAGTTTACCGGGGGGCGGCAATCAGCCCCAGCATTTT	CASSLPGGGNQPQHF
TRBJ1-1	-	TRBV18	-	TGTGCCAGCTCACCACCCGTACAGCCGGGAGGGACTGAAGCTTTCTTT	CASSPPVQPGGTEAFF
TRBJ2-7	-	TRBV7-9	TRBD1	TGTGCCAGCAGCACACAGGGGGTCAATAGCTACGAACAGTACTTC	CASSTQGVNSYEQYF
TRBJ2-7	-	TRBV10-1	TRBD2	TGCGCCAGCAGCTGGGGGGGAACCCGCTACGAGCAGTACTTC	CASSWGGTRYEQYF
TRBJ1-1	-	TRBV19	-	TGTGCCAGTAGTTTAACAGGGAACACTGAAGCTTTCTTT	CASSLTGNTEAFF
TRBJ1-4	-	TRBV9	-	TGTGCCAGCGGAAGACAGGTCTCTAATGAAAAACTGTTTTTT	CASGRQVSNEKLFF
TRBJ2-2	-	TRBV28	TRBD2	TGTGCCAGTGGACTCAGCGGGAGCGCCGGGGAGCTGTTTTTT	CASGLSGSAGELFF
TRBJ1-1	-	TRBV7-9	TRBD1	TGTTCCAGCAGCTGGACAGGCCTGGGCATGAACACTGAAGCTTTCTTT	CSSSWTGLGMNTEAFF
TRBJ2-7	-	TRBV4-3	TRBD1	TGCGCCAGCAGCCAAGGACAGGGGTTCTCCTACGAGCAGTACTTC	CASSQGQGFSYEQYF
TRBJ2-2	-	TRBV19	TRBD2	TGTGCCAGTAAAAAGATACTAGCGGGAGTTGGTACGAACACCGGGGAGCTGTTTTTT	CASKKILAGVGTNTGELFF
TRBJ2-3	-	TRBV2	TRBD1	TGTGCCAGCAGAACCGGGACAGGGGGAATGTTGACCACAGATACGCAGTATTTT	CASRTGTGGMLTTDTQYF
TRBJ2-7	-	TRBV4-2	TRBD2	TGTGCCAGCAGCCAAGAAGCGGGGGCCGCCTACGAGCAGTACTTC	CASSQEAGAAYEQYF
TRBJ2-1	-	TRBV4-3	-	TGCGCCAGCAGCCAAGTATTCCCAGGGGCGTACAATGAGCAGTTCTTC	CASSQVFPGAYNEQFF
TRBJ1-1	few	TRBV19	TRBD1	TGTGCCAGTAAGGGGGACAGGGGCTTCGACACTGAAGCTTTCTTT	CASKGDRGFDTEAFF
TRBJ2-7	-	TRBV18	TRBD2	TGTGCCAGCTCACCAAATCCTAGCGGAACCTACGAGCAGTACTTC	CASSPNPSGTYEQYF
TRBJ2-1	-	TRBV27	TRBD2	TGTGCCAGCCGCTCCATGGCGGGAGAGTCCTACAATGAGCAGTTCTTC	CASRSMAGESYNEQFF
TRBJ1-1	-	TRBV29-1	-	TGCAGCGTGGGGACACCCACGAACACTGAAGCTTTCTTT	CSVGTPTNTEAFF
TRBJ2-1	-	TRBV30	TRBD1	TGTGCCTGGGCCCAGAGGGGGCACGTCTACAATGAGCAGTTCTTC	CAWAQRGHVYNEQFF
TRBJ2-1	-	TRBV4-2	-	TGTGCCAGCAGCCAAGATCTATCCGGAGGGGTCAGCTCCTACAATGAGCAGTTCTTC	CASSQDLSGGVSSYNEQFF
TRBJ2-1	-	TRBV15	-	TGTGCCACCAGCAGAGATCGGGCAGGGAAGAACTGGATCTTC	CATSRDRAGKNWIF
TRBJ1-2	once	TRBV28	-	TGTGCCAGCAGTTTGCGGGGAGAGATAAACGGCTACACCTTC	CASSLRGEINGYTF
TRBJ1-5	once	TRBV30	-	TGTGCCTGGAGTGTAAGGTCAGGGATTAGCAATCAGCCCCAGCATTTT	CAWSVRSGISNQPQHF
TRBJ2-7	-	TRBV5-1	TRBD2	TGCGCCAGCAGCGATCCAACCCACCTAGCGGGAGGGTCCTACGAGCAGTACTTC	CASSDPTHLAGGSYEQYF
TRBJ1-5	-	TRBV6-4	TRBD1	TGTGCCGGAGTATCACAGGGGATCGGTCAGCCCCAGCATTTT	CAGVSQGIGQPQHF
TRBJ2-7	-	TRBV30	TRBD2	TGTGCCTGGACCCCTAGCGGGAGTTTTTACGAGCAGTACTTC	CAWTPSGSFYEQYF
TRBJ1-1	-	TRBV2	TRBD1	TGTGCCAGCAGGGACGGGACAGGGGTTACTGAAGCTTTCTTT	CASRDGTGVTEAFF
TRBJ2-5	-	TRBV9	-	TGTGCCAGCAGAAAAGGACAGAATGGCAGGTCGGCCCAGTACTTC	CASRKGQNGRSAQYF
TRBJ2-2	-	TRBV27	TRBD2	TGTGCCAGCAGTTCACGACTAGCGGGAGGGACCGGGGAGCTGTTTTTT	CASSSRLAGGTGELFF